Each of the 3 T cell receptor beta chains below was sequenced from the same sample in a study of identical twins. TCRdb recomputed calls from the 5' RACE reads with MiXCR, one row per CDR3 protein. Here the sample spans 250,000 or so distinct CDR3 sequences, about 8% being singletons. The data were also submitted as part of a second study, on yellow fever vaccine responses in identical twins.

The sequencing sample was made of CD8+ T cells sorted from blood. These TCRs come from a woman aged 18-30 years in good health.

The table lists this clonotype with a few counts. V gene TRBV4-3 combines with J gene TRBJ2-5; D perhaps matches TRBD1 (6 bases). Germline CDR1 is LGHNA and CDR2 is YSLEER. Trimming stripped 4 bases from V and 2 bases from J, with 14 bases between. The CDR3 consists of 15 residues. The CDR3 reads CASSLSVGAQETQYF. The CDR3 nucleotides are TGCGCCAGCAGCCTCTCCGTGGGGGCTCAAGAGACCCAGTACTTC.

In this sample, this clonotype turned up many times. This chain joins TRBV4-3 and TRBJ2-1; D not certain. The V end lost 0 bases, the J end lost 10 bases, and 10 bases lay between the germline ends. The germline gives CDR1 LGHNA, CDR2 YSLEER. The CDR3 sequence is 13 residues long. CDR3 residues: CASSQDLEREQFF. In nucleotides, the CDR3 is TGCGCCAGCAGCCAAGATCTCGAGCGAGAGCAGTTCTTC.

This clonotype was seen at least ten times. The chain carries TRBV27 and TRBJ2-2; D is perhaps TRBD2 (6 bases). With 6 bases removed from V and 5 bases from J, the gap between germline ends came to 16 bases. The CDR3 extends over 15 amino acids. Germline CDR1 and CDR2: MNHEY and SMNVEV (reference sequence). CDR3 sequence (DNA): TGTGCCAGCAGCCCAGCCGGGGCGGGGACCGGGGAGCTGTTTTTT. Encoded protein: CASSPAGAGTGELFF.